This TCR beta chain is drawn from a study of T cells in Graves' hyperthyroidism and ophthalmopathy. Study-wide findings and caveats: Ophthalmopathy was told apart from stable hyperthyroidism by a 13 V-J model. Most expanded thyroid clonotypes above 0.001 recurred in blood.

This clonotype was found many times. The antigen is undetermined. Those with hyperthyroidism were 18 to 65 years old, newly diagnosed, and ill for under 2 months. The junction had 7 bases not matched to a gene; V was cut back by 1 base and J by 7 bases. The CDR3 extends over 15 amino acids. Germline V gene lookup returns CDR1 SGHTA and CDR2 FQGNSA. The source material, RNA transcripts, was used to amplify TCR beta CDR3 regions. The TCR CDR3 first-round RT-PCR relied on the HTBI primer set. MiXCR, applied by TCRdb to the multiplex PCR reads, yields one record per CDR3 protein. Of about 570,000 distinct CDR3 sequences listed, 14% are singletons.

This TCR derives from a woman in her forties with Graves' hyperthyroidism. This sequence joins TRBV7-2 and TRBJ1-2; 9 nucleotides line up with TRBD1. Specimen: blood. DNA of the CDR3: TGTGCCAGCAGCTTAGGACCGGACAGGGGATCTGGCTACACCTTC. Its protein product is CASSLGPDRGSGYTF.